This T cell receptor beta chain was documented in a study of low-dose radiotherapy and immunotherapy resistance in tumors. Turning to the study itself: The study gave Cohort 2 1 Gy per fraction every two weeks, totaling 13 Gy over 26 weeks. Each patient was administered nivolumab intravenously at 240 mg, which was a flat dose, every two weeks, along with intravenous ipilimumab at 1 mg/kg every six weeks.

Time point given: before trial treatment. Germline-derived CDR1 and CDR2 are MNHNY and SVGAGI (reference sequence). With V trimmed by 2 bases and J by 3 bases, 6 bases remained unmatched. This CDR3 contains 15 residues. This clonotype was seen ten or more times. Both TCRalpha and TCRbeta chains were reverse transcribed with V-gene-specific primers. With a constant-region primer and a V-primer adapter, TCRs were subjected to roughly 20 PCR cycles of amplification. TCRdb ran MiXCR on the reads and lists one entry per CDR3 protein. The sample contains about 82,000 distinct CDR3 sequences, about 19% of which appear only once.

The chain has TRBV6-6 and TRBJ2-5, with TRBD2 identical over 7 bases. This receptor was identified in a male donor with prostate cancer. The sample here was PBMCs, taken before treatment. CDR3 in DNA: TGTGCCAGCAGTTACAGTTCTAGCGGAAAAGAGACCCAGTACTTC. This sequence encodes CASSYSSSGKETQYF.